Below, 24 T cell receptor beta chains from the same sample are listed, as sequenced in a study of T cell clones after liver transplantation. Assay used: immunoSEQ multiplex PCR; TCRdb lists only in-frame clones, some missing. The profile shows about 120,000 clones, over 75% of them singletons. The sample consisted of CD4+ T cells from blood, taken 12 months after liver transplant. These receptor sequences come from a human patient who received a liver transplant. The graft donor may be the source of some T cells.

The gene calls are TRBV2 and TRBJ2-5; D ambiguous. This CDR3 comprises 12 residues. Germline V gene data show CDR1 as SNHLY and CDR2 as FYNNEI. V was clipped by 5 bases and J by 3 bases, with 7 bases between them. The CDR3 reads CASSPTKETQYF. CDR3 sequence (DNA): TGTGCCAGCAGTCCGACCAAAGAGACCCAGTACTTC. The variable domain in full, completed from reference TRBV2 and TRBJ2-5, reads EPEVTQTPSHQVTQMGQEVILRCVPISNHLYFYWYRQILGQKVEFLVSFYNNEISEKSEIFDDQFSVERPDGSNFTLKIRSTKLEDSAMYFCASSPTKETQYFGPGTRLLVL.

The chain is built from TRBV11-1 and TRBJ2-7; TRBD2 matches 9 bases. J gave up 0 bases and V 4 bases, and 7 bases lay outside the gene matches. The CDR3 sequence is 16 residues long. Germline loops: CDR1 SGHAT, CDR2 FQDESV (reference sequence). As DNA, the CDR3 is TGTGCCAGCAGCTCCCTACTAGCGGGCGCCTCCTACGAGCAGTACTTC. As protein: CASSSLLAGASYEQYF.

This chain joins TRBV19 and TRBJ1-4; D unclear. Looked up from germline, CDR1 is LNHDA and CDR2 is SQIVND (reference sequence). The CDR3 spans 15 residues. Between the trimmed V and J ends, which lost 3 bases and 5 bases, there was a span of 13 bases. The CDR3 loop reads CASSIQPGYNEKLFF. CDR3 nucleotide sequence: TGTGCCAGTAGTATCCAGCCGGGGTACAATGAAAAACTGTTTTTT.

This clone has just one count. V usage is TRBV9 and J usage is TRBJ2-1, with a weak D call TRBD1 (6 bases). V was shortened by 0 bases and J by 8 bases, with 12 bases between the two germline ends. Germline V gives CDR1 SGDLS, CDR2 YYNGEE. The CDR3 covers 14 residues. CDR3 sequence reads: CASSVAGVGYEQFF. CDR3 in DNA: TGTGCCAGCAGCGTAGCAGGGGTTGGGTATGAGCAGTTCTTC.

This clone was detected a few times. V usage is TRBV4-3 and J usage is TRBJ2-3; 13 positions match TRBD2. This CDR3 is 16 amino acids long. Germline V gene sequence: CDR1 LGHNA, CDR2 YSLEER. J was trimmed by 7 bases and V by 3 bases; bases with no gene match: 7. The CDR3 spells CASSQVLAGGPNTQYF. The DNA for the CDR3 is TGCGCCAGCAGCCAGGTACTAGCGGGAGGGCCTAATACGCAGTATTTT.

This clone has only one observation. This chain links TRBV5-5 with TRBJ2-7; 8 bases agree with TRBD2. The CDR3 is made up of 18 amino acids. V lost 3 bases and J lost 3; bases outside the gene matches: 17. CDR1 is SGHKS and CDR2 is YYEKEE in the germline V gene (reference sequence). This CDR3 is CASSSLPGLESPLYEQYF. As DNA, the CDR3 is TGTGCCAGCAGCTCCCTCCCGGGACTAGAGTCCCCACTCTACGAGCAGTACTTC.

J is TRBJ2-1 and V is TRBV4-1, with TRBD2 identical over 10 bases. With V trimmed by 0 bases and J by 0 bases, 2 bases remained unmatched. Germline lookup yields CDR1 MGHRA and CDR2 YSYEKL. The CDR3 is 17 amino acids. This chain's CDR3 is CASSQESSGSSYNEQFF. The DNA of the CDR3 is TGCGCCAGCAGCCAAGAGTCTAGCGGGAGCTCCTACAATGAGCAGTTCTTC.

The gene calls are TRBV29-1 and TRBJ2-7; TRBD2 agrees at 9 bases. Germline CDR1 SQVTM, CDR2 ANQGSEA. There are 13 residues in the CDR3. Trimming cost V 8 bases and J 3 bases; bases outside gene matches: 8. CDR3 sequence reads: CSFLSSGIYEQYF. The CDR3 coding sequence is TGCAGCTTCCTGTCTAGCGGGATCTACGAGCAGTACTTC.

This rearrangement joins TRBV7-2 to TRBJ1-1, with TRBD1 matching 9 bases. Germline lookup yields CDR1 SGHTA and CDR2 FQGNSA. Germline trimming cut 2 bases from V and 2 bases from J; bases unmatched to any gene: 3. This CDR3 has 15 amino acids. As DNA, the CDR3 is TGTGCCAGCAGCTTACGGGGACAGGGAAACACTGAAGCTTTCTTT. Its protein product is CASSLRGQGNTEAFF.

DNA of the CDR3: TGTGCCAGCAGTTTGCTGGCTAGCGGGAGGGCGGGACTATTCAGGGGTCGGGATACGCAGTATTTT. This codes for CASSLLASGRAGLFRGRDTQYF. The chain employs TRBV27 and TRBJ2-3, with 12 bases matching TRBD2. Germline V gene data show CDR1 as MNHEY and CDR2 as SMNVEV (reference sequence). J was trimmed by 6 bases and V by 3 bases; bases with no gene match: 25. The CDR3 loop spans 22 amino acids.

The chain links TRBV19 to TRBJ1-2, with 8 bases that match TRBD1. Germline V CDR1 and CDR2: LNHDA, SQIVND (reference sequence). After removal of 8 bases from V and 2 bases from J, the junction contained 7 bases not matched to a gene. This CDR3 is 14 amino acids long. CDR3 nucleotide sequence: TGTGCCAGTTACGGACAGGGATTGAACTATGGCTACACCTTC. Its translation is CASYGQGLNYGYTF.

This chain connects TRBV19 to TRBJ2-3, with D possibly being TRBD1 (6 bases). The CDR3 is 15 residues long. Germline assignment: CDR1 LNHDA and CDR2 SQIVND (reference sequence). Trimming cost V 3 bases and J 0 bases, with 10 bases left between them. The CDR3 protein is CASSILGASTDTQYF. CDR3 nucleotides: TGTGCCAGTAGTATTTTGGGGGCTAGCACAGATACGCAGTATTTT. Complete variable domain (other parts from reference TRBV19 and TRBJ2-3): DGGITQSPKYLFRKEGQNVTLSCEQNLNHDAMYWYRQDPGQGLRLIYYSQIVNDFQKGDIAEGYSVSREKKESFPLTVTSAQKNPTAFYLCASSILGASTDTQYFGPGTRLTVL.

Worth noting for this clone: One end of the junction is discordant with germline, which a read error may explain. The V call is TRBV29-1, the J call TRBJ1-1; D may be TRBD1 (6 bases). The CDR3 sequence is 13 residues long. Germline-derived CDR1 and CDR2 are SQVTM and ANQGSEA. CDR3: CSAQRGDLAEAFF. CDR3 bases: TGCAGCGCGCAAAGGGGGGATTTGGCTGAGGCTTTCTTT.

The chain recombines TRBV2 with TRBJ1-4; D gene ambiguous. Deletions cut 8 bases from V and 7 bases from J, with 17 bases between. CDR1 and CDR2 (germline): SNHLY, FYNNEI. This CDR3 region has 14 residues. The CDR3 loop reads CASLERPSGEKLFF. CDR3 DNA sequence: TGTGCCAGCCTAGAACGGCCCTCGGGTGAAAAACTGTTTTTT.

The chain recombines TRBV5-6 with TRBJ2-3; 7 bases map to TRBD2. The CDR3 covers 16 residues. Per the germline V gene, CDR1 is SGHDT and CDR2 is YYEEEE. V lost 2 bases and J lost 1; bases outside the gene matches: 7. CDR3 sequence reads: CASSFGAGVGTDTQYF. DNA for the CDR3: TGTGCCAGCAGCTTCGGCGCGGGAGTCGGCACAGATACGCAGTATTTT.

The chain carries TRBV7-2 and TRBJ1-1, with TRBD1 matching over 10 bases. The CDR3 has 13 amino acids. Germline assignment: CDR1 SGHTA and CDR2 FQGNSA. Trimming took 4 bases from V and 7 from J; bases not matched to a gene: 3. Here the CDR3 reads CASSSGQGGEAFF. The CDR3 DNA is TGTGCCAGCAGCTCCGGACAGGGGGGTGAAGCTTTCTTT. Based on the CDR3 plus reference TRBV7-2 and TRBJ1-1, the full variable domain is GAGVSQSPSNKVTEKGKDVELRCDPISGHTALYWYRQSLGQGLEFLIYFQGNSAPDKSGLPSDRFSAERTGGSVSTLTIQRTQQEDSAVYLCASSSGQGGEAFFGQGTRLTVV.

The gene calls are TRBV6-5 and TRBJ1-2; no reliable D call. Germline V gene data show CDR1 as MNHEY and CDR2 as SVGAGI. Trimming pared 4 bases from V and 4 bases from J, leaving 13 bases between. This CDR3 region has 14 residues. CDR3 DNA sequence: TGTGCCAGCAGTTTCCGCGGGTCCCCCTATGGCTACACCTTC. This gives the protein CASSFRGSPYGYTF.

V usage is TRBV5-1 and J usage is TRBJ2-5, with D possibly TRBD1 on 5 matching bases. Trimming shortened V by 0 bases and J by 2 bases, and 8 bases separated the two germline ends. The CDR3 runs 14 residues. Per germline, CDR1 SGHRS and CDR2 YFSETQ. The CDR3 loop is CASSLVGQQETQYF. DNA for the CDR3: TGCGCCAGCAGCTTGGTGGGGCAGCAAGAGACCCAGTACTTC.

V usage is TRBV7-3 and J usage is TRBJ2-1, with 8 bases identical to TRBD2. This CDR3 is 16 amino acids long. Germline V CDR1 and CDR2: SGHTA, FQGTGA. With 5 bases clipped from V and 2 bases from J, the junction kept 8 bases outside the gene matches. CDR3 nucleotides: TGTGCCAGCAGCCCCGGGGGAGCGGGAGCCTACAATGAGCAGTTCTTC. Translation: CASSPGGAGAYNEQFF.

V and J are TRBV5-6 and TRBJ1-1; unclear D gene. CDR3 length: 14 residues. CDR1 is SGHDT and CDR2 is YYEEEE in the germline V gene. Trimming left V 1 base short and J 0 bases short, with 7 bases between. The CDR3 here is CASSLSYMNTEAFF. The CDR3 nucleotides are TGTGCCAGCAGCTTGTCCTACATGAACACTGAAGCTTTCTTT.

The V call is TRBV4-1, the J call TRBJ1-3; D is possibly TRBD1 (5 bases). The CDR3 loop spans 15 amino acids. Germline lookup yields CDR1 MGHRA and CDR2 YSYEKL. V was clipped by 0 bases and J by 4 bases, with 10 bases between them. CDR3 in DNA: TGCGCCAGCAGCCAAGATCAGGGATGGGGAAACACCATATATTTT. Residues: CASSQDQGWGNTIYF.

The V gene is TRBV5-4, the J gene TRBJ2-7; 7 bases line up with TRBD1. The CDR3 has 16 amino acids. J lost 0 bases, V lost 3 bases, and 9 bases had no gene match. Germline V gives CDR1 SGHNT, CDR2 YYREEE (reference sequence). CDR3 residues: CASSSGPGTASYEQYF. CDR3 coding DNA: TGTGCCAGCAGCTCAGGCCCCGGGACAGCCTCCTACGAGCAGTACTTC.

The table lists this clone with a count of one. The chain uses TRBV2 and TRBJ2-7; no reliable D call. V was shortened by 8 bases and J by 1 base, with 12 bases between the two germline ends. The CDR3 has 13 amino acids. CDR1 is SNHLY and CDR2 is FYNNEI in the germline V gene. CDR3 amino acids: CASQPIESYEQYF. As DNA, the CDR3 is TGTGCCAGCCAACCGATCGAATCCTACGAGCAGTACTTC.

The rearrangement joins TRBV27 to TRBJ1-5, with 7 positions matching TRBD1. This CDR3 is 14 amino acids long. The ends lost 7 bases at V and 3 bases at J; junction bases unmatched: 6. The germline CDR1 and CDR2 sequences are MNHEY and SMNVEV (reference sequence). The CDR3 DNA sequence: TGTGCCAGCAAAGGGGGCAAGGCCAATCAGCCCCAGCATTTT. Its protein is CASKGGKANQPQHF.